Below, 32 T cell receptor beta chains from the same sample are listed, as sequenced in a study of Graves' ophthalmopathy and Graves' hyperthyroidism. Amplification targeted the TCR beta CDR3 regions, with RNA transcripts as the source material. First-round RT-PCR used HTBI primers; second-round multiplex PCR followed. TCRdb used MiXCR to reprocess the multiplex PCR reads, holding one entry per CDR3 protein. The sample records hundreds of thousands of distinct CDR3 sequences, roughly two fifths being singletons. The sequenced sample consisted of peripheral blood. These receptors were taken from an adult man with Graves' ophthalmopathy.

This clonotype was seen repeatedly, ten times or more. DNA for the CDR3: TGTGCCAGCAGTGTGCACTATAATGGCTACACCTTC. Translation gives CASSVHYNGYTF. The V gene is TRBV6-1, the J gene TRBJ1-2; D unclear. CDR3 length equals 12 residues. V lost 4 bases to trimming and J lost 6 bases, with 9 bases between them. CDR1 and CDR2 from the germline V gene are MNHNS and SASEGT.

The chain links TRBV25-1 to TRBJ2-1; no firm D call. Germline lookup yields CDR1 MGHDK and CDR2 SYGVNS. This CDR3 is 13 amino acids long. The V gene lost 3 bases and the J gene lost 2 bases, with 5 bases spanning the gap. The CDR3 nucleotides read TGTGCCAGCAGTGATAACGCCTACAATGAGCAGTTCTTC. Translation gives CASSDNAYNEQFF.

The V call is TRBV19, the J call TRBJ2-7; 15 bases match TRBD2. Unmatched junction bases numbered 10, after V lost 5 bases and J lost 2 bases. This CDR3 spans 18 amino acids. Germline V lookup: CDR1 LNHDA, CDR2 SQIVND (reference sequence). This CDR3 reads CASSEGGLAGGSAYEQYF. For the CDR3, the DNA is TGTGCCAGTAGTGAAGGGGGACTAGCGGGAGGTAGCGCCTACGAGCAGTACTTC.

This clonotype was counted a few times. This chain links TRBV6-5 with TRBJ2-2; 8 nucleotides align to TRBD2. This CDR3 region has 13 residues. The trim removed 2 bases at V and 7 bases at J, leaving 0 bases unmatched. CDR1 MNHEY and CDR2 SVGAGI come from the germline V gene. The CDR3 region is CASSYAGGGELFF. DNA for the CDR3: TGTGCCAGCAGTTACGCGGGAGGCGGGGAGCTGTTTTTT.

The rearrangement uses TRBV25-1 and TRBJ1-2, with D perhaps matching TRBD1 (6 bases). The CDR3 extends over 15 amino acids. From germline, CDR1 is MGHDK and CDR2 SYGVNS. V lost 3 bases to trimming and J lost 3 bases, with 14 bases between them. CDR3 sequence reads: CASSDPQGSDYGYTF. DNA for the CDR3: TGTGCCAGCAGTGATCCACAGGGTAGTGACTATGGCTACACCTTC.

V usage is TRBV30 and J usage is TRBJ1-3; D is perhaps TRBD1 (5 bases). This CDR3 contains 14 residues. V was shortened by 0 bases and J by 8 bases, with 14 bases between the two germline ends. Germline V gives CDR1 GTSNPN, CDR2 SVGIG (reference sequence). CDR3 protein: CAWSVRQQGDTIYF. The CDR3 coding sequence is TGTGCCTGGAGTGTACGGCAGCAAGGGGACACCATATATTTT. The variable domain in full, with the rest retrieved from reference TRBV30 and TRBJ1-3, is SQTIHQWPATLVQPVGSPLSLECTVEGTSNPNLYWYRQAAGRGLQLLFYSVGIGQISSEVPQNLSASRPQDRQFILSSKKLLLSDSGFYLCAWSVRQQGDTIYFGEGSWLTVV.

This clonotype showed up just a few times. This chain connects TRBV7-9 to TRBJ2-7; 9 nucleotides match TRBD2. CDR1 is SEHNR, CDR2 FQNEAQ, per germline (reference sequence). The V and J ends lost 5 bases and 1 base, in that order; junction bases with no gene match: 9. The CDR3 loop spans 16 amino acids. CDR3 in amino acids: CASSPPGSGSSYEQYF. The CDR3 region has the DNA TGTGCCAGCAGCCCGCCGGGTAGCGGGAGTTCCTACGAGCAGTACTTC. Full variable domain (remainder filled in from reference TRBV7-9 and TRBJ2-7): DTGVSQNPRHKITKRGQNVTFRCDPISEHNRLYWYRQTLGQGPEFLTYFQNEAQLEKSRLLSDRFSAERPKGSFSTLEIQRTEQGDSAMYLCASSPPGSGSSYEQYFGPGTRLTVT.

The rearrangement joins TRBV6-5 to TRBJ1-2, with 7 bases fitting TRBD1. Germline V gene sequence: CDR1 MNHEY, CDR2 SVGAGI. Trimming removed 5 bases from V and 2 bases from J; junction bases left unmatched: 8. This CDR3 is 15 amino acids long. The CDR3 nucleotides are TGTGCCAGCAGTGTAGGGACAGAAGTCAACTATGGCTACACCTTC. It specifies CASSVGTEVNYGYTF.

The chain carries TRBV29-1 and TRBJ2-5, with 7 bases fitting TRBD1. From germline, CDR1 is SQVTM and CDR2 ANQGSEA. The CDR3 is 14 residues long. The CDR3 loop is CSARGTGARETQYF. The CDR3 nucleotides are TGCAGTGCGAGGGGAACAGGGGCTCGAGAGACCCAGTACTTC.

This clonotype was counted between two and nine times. Being one base from a much bigger clone, this may be a read error. As DNA, the CDR3 is TGCAGCGCTTTGAACAGGGCCCAAGAGACCCAGTACTTC. Encoded protein: CSALNRAQETQYF. This chain uses TRBV29-1 with TRBJ2-5, with a tentative D call TRBD1 (6 bases). Trimming removed 7 bases at V and 1 base at J, with 13 bases between. Germline V gives CDR1 SQVTM, CDR2 ANQGSEA. The CDR3 sequence is 13 residues long.

The V call is TRBV11-2, the J call TRBJ1-2; the D gene is possibly TRBD1 (6 bases). The CDR3 is made up of 12 amino acids. Trimming pared 8 bases from V and 6 bases from J, leaving 13 bases between. From germline, CDR1 is SGHAT and CDR2 FQNNGV. The CDR3 nucleotides are TGTGCCAGCGCCAGGACAGCGGATGGCTACACCTTC. It codes for CASARTADGYTF. Using reference TRBV11-2 and TRBJ1-2 for the parts outside the CDR3, the full variable domain is EAGVAQSPRYKIIEKRQSVAFWCNPISGHATLYWYQQILGQGPKLLIQFQNNGVVDDSQLPKDRFSAERLKGVDSTLKIQPAKLEDSAVYLCASARTADGYTFGSGTRLTVV.

This clonotype was counted a single time. The rearrangement uses TRBV7-2 and TRBJ1-2; D may be TRBD1 (6 bases). V was cut by 5 bases and J by 6 bases, with 16 bases left in between. The CDR3 extends over 14 amino acids. Germline CDR1 SGHTA, CDR2 FQGNSA. The CDR3 sequence: CASSHRGGRNGYTF. The CDR3 DNA reads as TGTGCCAGCAGCCATAGGGGGGGCAGGAATGGCTACACCTTC.

This rearrangement joins TRBV29-1 to TRBJ1-1, with TRBD1 matching over 12 bases. Germline CDR1 SQVTM, CDR2 ANQGSEA. Losses at the gene ends were 2 bases for V and 1 base for J; bases not matched to a gene: 5. CDR3 length equals 16 residues. CDR3 amino acids: CSVEWDRGLENTEAFF. CDR3 DNA: TGCAGCGTTGAATGGGACAGGGGGCTAGAGAACACTGAAGCTTTCTTT.

The DNA for the CDR3 is TGCGCCAGCAGCTTGTCCAGGGGCGCAGAGTACACTGAAGCTTTCTTT. This gives the protein CASSLSRGAEYTEAFF. This sequence joins TRBV5-1 and TRBJ1-1, with D possibly TRBD1 on 6 matching bases. The CDR3 has 16 residues. Germline values: CDR1 SGHRS, CDR2 YFSETQ. The V end was cut by 1 base, the J end by 3 bases, with 16 bases between.

This clonotype turned up a few times. This chain connects TRBV7-9 to TRBJ1-5, with TRBD1 matching over 8 bases. The CDR3 contains 17 residues. Looked up from germline, CDR1 is SEHNR and CDR2 is FQNEAQ (reference sequence). The V gene end was trimmed by 5 bases and the J gene end by 3 bases; junction bases not matched to a gene: 12. This chain's CDR3 is CASSTIIQGGDNQPQHF. The CDR3 DNA follows: TGTGCCAGCAGCACAATAATACAGGGGGGGGACAATCAGCCCCAGCATTTT.

This clonotype was detected ten times or more. The chain carries TRBV12-5 and TRBJ2-5; the D gene is possibly TRBD2 (6 bases). V lost 4 bases, J lost 2 bases, and 14 bases lay in between. CDR3 length equals 15 residues. Germline assignment: CDR1 LGHNT and CDR2 FRNRAP. The CDR3 DNA reads TGTGCTAGTGGTTGGCGACTAGTCACGCAAGAGACCCAGTACTTC. As protein: CASGWRLVTQETQYF. Full variable domain (remainder filled in from reference TRBV12-5 and TRBJ2-5): DARVTQTPRHKVTEMGQEVTMRCQPILGHNTVFWYRQTMMQGLELLAYFRNRAPLDDSGMPKDRFSAEMPDATLATLKIQPSEPRDSAVYFCASGWRLVTQETQYFGPGTRLLVL.

Details on this clonotype: This may be a read error: a much more frequent sequence differs by one nucleotide. This chain connects TRBV7-9 to TRBJ2-7; unclear D gene. Germline CDR1 SEHNR, CDR2 FQNEAQ (reference sequence). The CDR3 runs to 14 residues. CDR3 in amino acids: CASSHAAGPYEQYF. The CDR3 region has the DNA TGCGCCAGCAGCCACGCAGCTGGTCCCTACGAGCAGTACTTC.

Points on this clonotype: With a much larger clone just one base away, this may be a read error. V usage is TRBV20-1 and J usage is TRBJ2-7, with TRBD1 matching 9 bases. Germline values: CDR1 DFQATT, CDR2 SNEGSKA (reference sequence). With V trimmed by 2 bases and J by 3 bases, 5 bases remained unmatched. The CDR3 covers 14 residues. CDR3 sequence: CSARHGTGIYEQYF. For the CDR3, the DNA is TGCAGTGCTAGACACGGGACAGGGATCTACGAGCAGTACTTC.

This clonotype was recorded a few times. The chain carries TRBV7-6 and TRBJ2-2; weak D call: TRBD1 (5 bases). Germline V gene data show CDR1 as SGHVS and CDR2 as FNYEAQ. Deletions cut 6 bases from V and 6 bases from J, with 14 bases between. CDR3 length: 14 residues. The CDR3 DNA is TGTGCCAGCAGTTACTCTCAGGGTCCCGGGGAGCTGTTTTTT. It codes for CASSYSQGPGELFF.

This clonotype was observed at least ten times. This chain joins TRBV5-1 and TRBJ1-4, with D perhaps TRBD1 (6 bases). Trimming pared 2 bases from V and 1 base from J, leaving 9 bases between. Germline CDR1 and CDR2: SGHRS and YFSETQ. The CDR3 contains 15 residues. CDR3 in amino acids: CASSLQGGTNEKLFF. The DNA of the CDR3 is TGCGCCAGCAGCTTACAGGGTGGAACTAATGAAAAACTGTTTTTT.

The chain combines TRBV9 with TRBJ1-5; D is undetermined. This CDR3 has 14 amino acids. Germline V gene lookup returns CDR1 SGDLS and CDR2 YYNGEE. V lost 7 bases, J lost 4 bases, and 15 bases lay in between. In DNA, the CDR3 is TGTGCCAGCTCACCATCGATCGAAAATCAGCCCCAGCATTTT. Its translation: CASSPSIENQPQHF.

This clonotype was picked up a small number of times. In DNA form, the CDR3 reads TGTGCCAGCACTCAAGAGGGACAGGGGGCTGGAAACACCATATATTTT. Protein sequence: CASTQEGQGAGNTIYF. The chain recombines TRBV12-3 or TRBV12-4 with TRBJ1-3; 11 bases align to TRBD1. The V gene end was trimmed by 7 bases and the J gene end by 2 bases; junction bases not matched to a gene: 7. The CDR3 is 16 amino acids.

This clonotype appeared a few times. This chain joins TRBV4-3 and TRBJ1-1, with a possible D match to TRBD1 (5 bases). Germline CDR1 and CDR2: LGHNA and YSLEER. With 2 bases removed from V and 7 bases from J, the gap between germline ends came to 17 bases. The CDR3 consists of 15 residues. CDR3 residues: CASSQRQGLGNEAFF. In DNA form, the CDR3 reads TGCGCCAGCAGCCAACGGCAGGGACTCGGCAATGAAGCTTTCTTT.

This clonotype has a handful of counts. The V gene is TRBV14, the J gene TRBJ2-7, with D tentatively TRBD2 (6 bases). The V gene lost 0 bases and the J gene lost 9 bases, with 9 bases spanning the gap. CDR1 and CDR2 (germline): SGHDN, FVKESK. The CDR3 totals 12 residues. CDR3 DNA: TGTGCCAGCAGCCAAGATGTGGAGGGGCAGTACTTC. Protein product: CASSQDVEGQYF.

The chain has TRBV12-3 or TRBV12-4 and TRBJ1-5, with 7 bases lining up with TRBD1. The CDR3 runs 14 residues. Germline trimming cut 6 bases from V and 7 bases from J; bases unmatched to any gene: 9. This CDR3 reads CASSPNRGDQPQHF. CDR3 DNA: TGTGCCAGCAGCCCCAACAGGGGTGACCAGCCCCAGCATTTT.

The CDR3 loop is CATSNRRDSDEQYF. For the CDR3, the DNA is TGTGCCACCAGCAATAGGAGGGACAGCGACGAGCAGTACTTC. V and J are TRBV15 and TRBJ2-7; D might be TRBD1 (7 bases). CDR1 and CDR2 from the germline V gene are LNHNV and YYDKDF (reference sequence). V lost 4 bases and J 5 bases, leaving 15 bases between the germline ends. The CDR3 loop spans 14 amino acids. The full variable domain, completed using reference TRBV15 and TRBJ2-7, is DAMVIQNPRYQVTQFGKPVTLSCSQTLNHNVMYWYQQKSSQAPKLLFHYYDKDFNNEADTPDNFQSRRPNTSFCFLDIRSPGLGDTAMYLCATSNRRDSDEQYFGPGTRLTVT.

The table lists this clonotype with a few counts. The chain combines TRBV4-3 with TRBJ1-1; D call uncertain. V was shortened by 2 bases and J by 8 bases, with 21 bases between the two germline ends. The CDR3 totals 16 residues. Germline V gene data show CDR1 as LGHNA and CDR2 as YSLEER. CDR3 sequence (DNA): TGCGCCAGCAGCCAATTCGGAAGGCCAGGCCCCAGCGAAGCTTTCTTT. Residues: CASSQFGRPGPSEAFF.

The chain carries TRBV7-9 and TRBJ2-7; 8 positions match TRBD1. The J call could be wrong; TRBJ2-1 is a better fit for the DNA end. Germline-derived CDR1 and CDR2 are SEHNR and FQNEAQ (reference sequence). This CDR3 is 16 amino acids long. The CDR3 spells CASSPAGTGGYNEQFF. The CDR3 nucleotides are TGTGCCAGCAGTCCGGCCGGGACAGGAGGATACAATGAGCAGTTCTTC.

Only a few counts were recorded for this clonotype. This chain joins TRBV4-3 and TRBJ2-5; 8 bases map to TRBD2. CDR3 size: 17 residues. CDR1 is LGHNA, CDR2 YSLEER, per germline. V lost 1 base to trimming and J lost 2 bases; unmatched junction nucleotides: 9. CDR3 in amino acids: CASSQAAGTRGQETQYF. For the CDR3, the DNA is TGCGCCAGCAGCCAAGCTGCCGGGACTAGGGGGCAAGAGACCCAGTACTTC.

The chain combines TRBV20-1 with TRBJ1-6; TRBD1 might be the D (5 bases). CDR1 and CDR2 from the germline V gene are DFQATT and SNEGSKA (reference sequence). There are 14 residues in the CDR3. V lost 6 bases and J 7 bases, leaving 16 bases between the germline ends. In DNA form, the CDR3 reads TGCAGTGCCAGCAGGGTCTCGGGAAATTCACCCCTCCACTTT. Translated: CSASRVSGNSPLHF.

V usage is TRBV10-3 and J usage is TRBJ2-5; D unresolved. The CDR3 is made up of 14 amino acids. V was cut by 11 bases and J by 7 bases, with 23 bases left in between. Germline CDR1 reads ENHRY; CDR2 reads SYGVKD. CDR3 nucleotides: TGTGCCCCCAGCCCGGACGGAGTACAGAGGACCCAGTACTTC. Its protein is CAPSPDGVQRTQYF.

The V gene is TRBV10-3, the J gene TRBJ2-3; no clear D. V gave up 3 bases and J gave up 3 bases, with 4 bases separating them. The germline gives CDR1 ENHRY, CDR2 SYGVKD. This CDR3 has 12 residues. The CDR3 DNA sequence: TGTGCCATCAGTGACATGACAGATACGCAGTATTTT. Translating it yields CAISDMTDTQYF.